This T cell receptor (beta chain) was sequenced for a study of Ad26.COV2.S vaccination and SARS-CoV-2 variants. Study information: Into the muscle, Ad26.COV2.S was dosed once or twice, 56 days apart. Findings and limits, study-wide: Relative to placebo recipients, vaccine recipients exhibited elevated spike-specific TCR breadth.

Treatment meaning: some 20 received Ad26.COV2.S at low or high dose, single or two shots; about 5 received placebo; per-sample allocation not given. The study sampled participants on day 63 after the first vaccine or placebo injection. Donor was an adult aged 18-55 years in Boston. Method: immunoSEQ multiplex PCR; TCRdb's copy keeps in-frame clones and lacks some. The sample lists 300,000 to 400,000 clones; 88% were seen once. Details on this clone: What it binds is unknown.

The length of the CDR3 is 14 residues. Germline loops: CDR1 SGHRS, CDR2 YFSETQ. Deletions cut 0 bases from V and 4 bases from J, with 10 bases between. Here the sequenced sample was peripheral blood, taken in a trial of Ad26.COV2.S vaccine versus placebo. The chain combines TRBV5-1 with TRBJ1-1, with D possibly matching TRBD1 (5 bases). The source is a person between 18 and 65 years old who received the Ad26.COV2.S COVID-19 vaccine or a placebo. The CDR3 nucleotides read TGCGCCAGCAGCTTGGAGTGGGGGAGCACTGAAGCTTTCTTT. Protein: CASSLEWGSTEAFF.